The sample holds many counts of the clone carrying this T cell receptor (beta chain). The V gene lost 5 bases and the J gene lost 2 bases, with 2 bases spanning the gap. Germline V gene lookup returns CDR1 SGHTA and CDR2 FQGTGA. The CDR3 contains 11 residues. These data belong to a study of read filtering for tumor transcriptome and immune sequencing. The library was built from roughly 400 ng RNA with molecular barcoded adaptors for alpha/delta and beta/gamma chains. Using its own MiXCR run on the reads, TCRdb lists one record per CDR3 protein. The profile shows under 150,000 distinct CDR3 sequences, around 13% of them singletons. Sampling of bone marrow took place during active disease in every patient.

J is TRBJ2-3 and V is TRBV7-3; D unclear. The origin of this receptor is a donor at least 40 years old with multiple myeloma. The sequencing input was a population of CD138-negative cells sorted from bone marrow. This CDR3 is CASSITDTQYF. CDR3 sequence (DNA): TGTGCCAGCAGCATCACAGATACGCAGTATTTT.